The following is a T cell receptor beta chain sequence with its context. These data are taken from a study of blood T cell repertoires in COVID-19. Study details: The United States, Italy and Spain supplied acute and convalescent COVID-19 samples. T cells, B-cell-depleted T cells, or PBMCs provided the cDNA or gDNA that served as material.

The ends were cut back, 2 bases at V and 5 bases at J, with 9 bases in the middle. This CDR3 is 13 amino acids long. In the original analysis: Reference gene primer amplification yielded estimated nucleated cell counts. Some clones are missing from TCRdb's copy, which holds only in-frame ones; the method was immunoSEQ multiplex PCR. The V and J calls and clone size are taken from that table; D and trimming were inferred from the DNA. The sample holds around 150,000 clones, around 81% seen once. The receptor's source is a man in his 60s with active or convalescent COVID-19. The specimen sequenced was peripheral blood. The chain employs TRBV12-3 or TRBV12-4 and TRBJ2-5; D is ambiguous. CDR3 sequence reads: CASSLQAWETQYF. CDR3 DNA sequence: TGTGCCAGCAGTTTACAGGCGTGGGAGACCCAGTACTTC.